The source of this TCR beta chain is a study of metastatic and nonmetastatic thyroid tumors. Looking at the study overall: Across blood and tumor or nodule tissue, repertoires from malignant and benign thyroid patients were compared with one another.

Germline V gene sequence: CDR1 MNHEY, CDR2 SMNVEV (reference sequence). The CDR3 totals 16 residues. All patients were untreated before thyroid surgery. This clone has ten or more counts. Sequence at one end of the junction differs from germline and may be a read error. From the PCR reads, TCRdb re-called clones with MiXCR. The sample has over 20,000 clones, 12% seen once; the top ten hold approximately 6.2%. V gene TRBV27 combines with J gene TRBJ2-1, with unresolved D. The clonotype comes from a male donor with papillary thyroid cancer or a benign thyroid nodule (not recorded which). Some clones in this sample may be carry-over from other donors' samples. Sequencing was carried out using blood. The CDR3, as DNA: TGTGCCAGCAGTTCTCAACGCGGCAGCTCCTACAGTGAGCAGTTCTTC. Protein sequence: CASSSQRGSSYSEQFF.